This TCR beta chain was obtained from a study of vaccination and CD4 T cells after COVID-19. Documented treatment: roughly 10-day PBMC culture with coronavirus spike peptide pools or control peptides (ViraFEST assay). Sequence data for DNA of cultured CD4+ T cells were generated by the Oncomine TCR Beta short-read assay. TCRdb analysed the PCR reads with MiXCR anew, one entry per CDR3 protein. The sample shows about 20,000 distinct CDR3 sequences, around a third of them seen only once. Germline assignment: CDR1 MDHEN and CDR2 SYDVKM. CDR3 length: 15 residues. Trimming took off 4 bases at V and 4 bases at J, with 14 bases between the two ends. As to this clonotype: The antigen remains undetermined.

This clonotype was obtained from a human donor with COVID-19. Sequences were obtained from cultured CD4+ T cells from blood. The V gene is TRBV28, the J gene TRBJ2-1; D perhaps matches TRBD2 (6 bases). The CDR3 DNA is TGTGCCAGCAGTTCACGCAGCGGGTGGTACAATGAGCAGTTCTTC. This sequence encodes CASSSRSGWYNEQFF. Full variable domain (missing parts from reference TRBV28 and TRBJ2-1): DVKVTQSSRYLVKRTGEKVFLECVQDMDHENMFWYRQDPGLGLRLIYFSYDVKMKEKGDIPEGYSVSREKKERFSLILESASTNQTSMYLCASSSRSGWYNEQFFGPGTRLTVL.